These 9 T cell receptor beta chains were sequenced from one sample in a study of memory CD4+ T cells and cytomegalovirus serostatus. Single viable CD3+CD4+CD8-CD45RO+ cells were sorted as the memory CD4+ T cells. The repertoire was sequenced with immunoSEQ multiplex PCR; TCRdb's copy has only in-frame clones and lacks some. Of about 39,000 clones in the sample, 75% to 80% were seen once. The sample was memory CD4+ T cells from blood. The receptors stem from an adult in good health and CMV-seronegative.

The gene calls are TRBV7-6 and TRBJ2-1; 10 bases agree with TRBD1. Trimming removed 5 bases from V and 5 bases from J; junction bases left unmatched: 9. This CDR3 region has 16 residues. Germline lookup yields CDR1 SGHVS and CDR2 FNYEAQ. The CDR3, as DNA: TGTGCCAGCAGCCTAAGGGGACAGGGGTGGAACAATGAGCAGTTCTTC. This sequence encodes CASSLRGQGWNNEQFF.

This clone was seen a single time. The chain employs TRBV5-1 and TRBJ1-2; TRBD1 is a possible D gene (5 bases). Trimming left V 3 bases short and J 7 bases short, with 19 bases between. CDR1 and CDR2 from the germline V gene are SGHRS and YFSETQ. There are 15 residues in the CDR3. This CDR3 reads CASSSRPGQGAGYTF. The CDR3 coding sequence is TGCGCCAGCAGCTCGCGCCCGGGGCAAGGGGCTGGCTACACCTTC.

V usage is TRBV4-2 and J usage is TRBJ2-3, with D unresolved. The CDR3 is 13 amino acids. Germline CDR1 is LGHNA and CDR2 is YNFKEQ. V was trimmed by 1 base and J by 5 bases, leaving 7 bases between them. CDR3: CASSQGRLDTQYF. The CDR3 DNA reads as TGTGCCAGCAGCCAAGGCAGGCTAGATACGCAGTATTTT.

The chain links TRBV30 to TRBJ2-3; 7 bases are shared with TRBD1. CDR3 length: 15 amino acids. V dropped 3 bases and J dropped 1; count of bases not matched to a gene: 7. CDR1 and CDR2 (germline): GTSNPN, SVGIG (reference sequence). The CDR3 sequence is CAWSLNRGGTDTQYF. CDR3 coding DNA: TGTGCCTGGAGCCTTAACAGGGGCGGCACAGATACGCAGTATTTT. The full variable domain, its missing parts supplied by reference TRBV30 and TRBJ2-3, is SQTIHQWPATLVQPVGSPLSLECTVEGTSNPNLYWYRQAAGRGLQLLFYSVGIGQISSEVPQNLSASRPQDRQFILSSKKLLLSDSGFYLCAWSLNRGGTDTQYFGPGTRLTVL.

The chain uses TRBV6-1 and TRBJ1-6, with D hard to call. The CDR3 length is 15 residues. V was clipped by 2 bases and J by 3 bases, with 8 bases between them. Germline loops: CDR1 MNHNS, CDR2 SASEGT. CDR3 sequence (DNA): TGTGCCAGCAGTGAATTCGCACACTATAATTCACCCCTCCACTTT. Translation: CASSEFAHYNSPLHF.

This clone has just a few counts. At one end the junction does not follow the germline gene, possibly because of a read error. The chain uses TRBV30 and TRBJ2-7; D not certain. This CDR3 comprises 12 residues. Germline CDR1 is GTSNPN and CDR2 is SVGIG (reference sequence). The CDR3 region has the DNA TGTGCCTGGAGTGTATCCGGCTACCAGCAGTACTTC. Encoded protein: CAWSVSGYQQYF. Complete variable domain (other parts from reference TRBV30 and TRBJ2-7): SQTIHQWPATLVQPVGSPLSLECTVEGTSNPNLYWYRQAAGRGLQLLFYSVGIGQISSEVPQNLSASRPQDRQFILSSKKLLLSDSGFYLCAWSVSGYQQYFGPGTRLTVT.

The CDR3 coding sequence is TGTGCCTGGAGTGTACGGTGGGGTGGCGAGCAGTACTTC. Its protein product is CAWSVRWGGEQYF. The chain is built from TRBV30 and TRBJ2-7; D gene unclear. Germline CDR1 reads GTSNPN; CDR2 reads SVGIG (reference sequence). The CDR3 totals 13 residues. Trimming cost V 0 bases and J 6 bases, with 12 bases left between them.

The rearrangement joins TRBV10-3 to TRBJ1-1, with D hard to call. This CDR3 contains 11 residues. Germline V gene sequence: CDR1 ENHRY, CDR2 SYGVKD. The ends were cut back, 10 bases at V and 4 bases at J, with 10 bases in the middle. The CDR3 sequence: CATNQPTEAFF. DNA of the CDR3: TGTGCCACCAATCAGCCCACTGAAGCTTTCTTT.

The rearrangement uses TRBV30 and TRBJ2-2; either TRBD1 or TRBD2 may supply D (5 bases each). The V gene's germline CDR1 is GTSNPN and CDR2 SVGIG (reference sequence). V was trimmed by 2 bases and J by 5 bases, leaving 12 bases between them. The CDR3 contains 14 residues. CDR3 region: CAWSSRDGTGELFF. The DNA of the CDR3 is TGTGCCTGGAGTAGCCGGGACGGGACCGGGGAGCTGTTTTTT.